A single sample gave rise to the 26 T cell receptor beta chains below, sequenced in a study of tumor and adjacent non-tumor tissue in lung cancer. RNA was extracted from bulk tissue without any cell sorting. More than 3 cm separated this lung sample from the edge of the tumor. TCRbeta libraries were built with three rounds of nested PCR, modified from ARM-PCR. Each CDR3 protein gets one entry after TCRdb re-called the multiplex PCR reads with MiXCR. Of 90,000 to 120,000 distinct CDR3 sequences in the sample, less than 75% were seen once. Sequenced material: distant non-tumor lung tissue. The receptor set was obtained from a man aged 25-45 years with non-small cell lung cancer.

Of note for this clonotype: Compared with germline, one end of the junction differs, possibly owing to a read error. The chain recombines TRBV29-1 with TRBJ2-7; D is ambiguous. CDR3 length equals 13 residues. The germline CDR1 and CDR2 sequences are SQVTM and ANQGSEA. The CDR3 DNA reads as TGCAACGTTCCGAAGGTGGAGTCCTACGAACAGTACTTC. Protein: CNVPKVESYEQYF.

A remark on this clonotype: Since a much larger clone is just one base distant, this may be a read error. V and J are TRBV12-3 or TRBV12-4 and TRBJ2-7, with TRBD1 identical over 7 bases. The CDR3 sequence is 12 residues long. V shed 7 bases and J 8 bases; nucleotides not matched to a gene: 8. The CDR3 bases are TGTGCCAGCAATCCGCTGACAGGGAAGCAGTACTTC. Translation gives CASNPLTGKQYF.

The chain has TRBV4-3 and TRBJ1-2; D is undetermined. The V gene lost 1 base and the J gene lost 5 bases, with 17 bases spanning the gap. The length of the CDR3 is 16 residues. Germline V gives CDR1 LGHNA, CDR2 YSLEER. The CDR3 coding sequence is TGCGCCAGCAGCCAAGGAAGGTTCTTTACAGAATATGGCTACACCTTC. This sequence encodes CASSQGRFFTEYGYTF.

This clonotype was detected only a few times. Just one base apart from a much larger clone, this may be a read error. The rearrangement links TRBV4-1 to TRBJ1-1; no reliable D call. CDR1 is MGHRA, CDR2 YSYEKL, per germline. The CDR3 covers 15 residues. V was shortened by 5 bases and J by 1 base, with 14 bases between the two germline ends. As DNA, the CDR3 is TGCGCCAGCAGCGGGGTCTTGACCAAGAACACTGAAGCTTTCTTT. It codes for CASSGVLTKNTEAFF.

With respect to this clonotype: At one end, the junction sequence differs from germline, possibly due to a read error. The chain is built from TRBV4-1 and TRBJ1-6; no clear D gene. The CDR3 length is 14 residues. Germline V gene data show CDR1 as MGHRA and CDR2 as YSYEKL. This chain's CDR3 is CASSQVPWIPPLRF. The CDR3 bases are TGCGCCAGCAGCCAAGTTCCATGGATTCCACCCCTCCGCTTT.

This clonotype was observed once. V usage is TRBV20-1 and J usage is TRBJ2-3; 11 positions agree with TRBD1. Germline CDR1 and CDR2: DFQATT and SNEGSKA (reference sequence). The CDR3 length is 14 residues. Trimming took 3 bases from V and 5 from J; bases not matched to a gene: 4. CDR3 in DNA: TGCAGTGCTAGTCTGGACAGGGGGCGAGATACGCAGTATTTT. Its protein product is CSASLDRGRDTQYF.

This clonotype was counted at least ten times. The CDR3 DNA sequence: TGTGCCAGCAGCATCTTGACAGGGGGGTCCTCCTACAATGAGCAGTTCTTC. This gives the protein CASSILTGGSSYNEQFF. The V gene is TRBV11-2, the J gene TRBJ2-1, with 9 bases that match TRBD1. V gave up 5 bases and J gave up 0 bases; unmatched junction bases: 8. The length of the CDR3 is 17 residues. CDR1 and CDR2 from the germline V gene are SGHAT and FQNNGV.

The rearrangement joins TRBV11-1 to TRBJ1-2, with no clear D. V was clipped by 9 bases and J by 8 bases, with 19 bases between them. This CDR3 is 13 amino acids long. CDR1 is SGHAT, CDR2 FQDESV, per germline (reference sequence). The CDR3 DNA follows: TGTGCCAGTGGCTTATCCCCGGTGGACGGCTACACCTTC. This translates into CASGLSPVDGYTF.

This clonotype was seen once. A read error may produce the germline difference seen at one junction end. The chain has TRBV6-1 and TRBJ2-1, with 11 bases that match TRBD2. Germline V gives CDR1 MNHNS, CDR2 SASEGT. CDR3 length equals 16 residues. This chain's CDR3 is CASKSHSGRGFNEQLF. CDR3 DNA: TGTGCCAGCAAATCTCATAGCGGGAGGGGGTTCAATGAGCAGTTGTTC.

The chain combines TRBV7-9 with TRBJ1-1; the match to TRBD1 covers 7 bases. The CDR3 covers 14 residues. Germline V CDR1 and CDR2: SEHNR, FQNEAQ (reference sequence). J lost 8 bases, V lost 3 bases, and 9 bases had no gene match. The CDR3 nucleotides are TGTGCCAGCAGCTTTGGGGACAGTGACCAAGAAGCTTTCTTT. Protein product: CASSFGDSDQEAFF.

This clonotype was seen a few times. The CDR3 DNA reads as TGCGCCAGCAGCTTCGAGCAACAGGGTGGTGGAAACACCATATATTTT. Its protein product is CASSFEQQGGGNTIYF. V and J are TRBV5-1 and TRBJ1-3; maybe TRBD1 (6 bases). Germline assignment: CDR1 SGHRS and CDR2 YFSETQ. The CDR3 sequence is 16 residues long. V lost 2 bases to trimming and J lost 3 bases, with 15 bases between them.

This clonotype was found many times. The J gene is TRBJ2-3, the V gene TRBV29-1, with a possible D match to TRBD2 (5 bases). Per germline, CDR1 SQVTM and CDR2 ANQGSEA. V lost 3 bases and J 5 bases, leaving 12 bases between the germline ends. CDR3 length equals 13 residues. The CDR3 DNA reads TGCAGCGTTGAGTACGGGAACTTAGATACGCAGTATTTT. Protein: CSVEYGNLDTQYF.

This clonotype was observed at least ten times. This chain connects TRBV20-1 to TRBJ2-3, with 10 bases fitting TRBD2. With V trimmed by 5 bases and J by 5 bases, 10 bases remained unmatched. Germline-derived CDR1 and CDR2 are DFQATT and SNEGSKA (reference sequence). This CDR3 contains 15 residues. The CDR3 protein is CSAPQREGQGDTQYF. In nucleotides, the CDR3 is TGCAGTGCTCCTCAGCGGGAGGGACAAGGAGATACGCAGTATTTT.

With regard to this clonotype: Compared with germline, one end of the junction differs, possibly owing to a read error. The chain couples TRBV11-2 to TRBJ2-3; D is ambiguous. The CDR3 is 12 residues long. The germline CDR1 and CDR2 sequences are SGHAT and FQNNGV. CDR3 in DNA: TGTGCCAACAGCTATTTTGGAGATACGCAGTATTTT. Translating gives CANSYFGDTQYF. Filled out from reference TRBV11-2 and TRBJ2-3, the complete variable domain reads EAGVAQSPRYKIIEKRQSVAFWCNPISGHATLYWYQQILGQGPKLLIQFQNNGVVDDSQLPKDRFSAERLKGVDSTLKIQPAKLEDSAVYLCANSYFGDTQYFGPGTRLTVL.

This clonotype appeared once. This chain links TRBV6-5 with TRBJ2-7, with D unclear. The CDR3 runs to 13 residues. Germline lookup yields CDR1 MNHEY and CDR2 SVGAGI. The CDR3 here is CVRSYHAVGEQYF. CDR3 DNA sequence: TGTGTCAGGAGTTACCATGCGGTGGGGGAGCAGTACTTC.

Comments on this clonotype: Its ends do not fully match the called genes, so a read error is possible. The chain combines TRBV4-3 with TRBJ1-1; no clear D gene. The CDR3 covers 15 residues. CDR1 is LGHNA and CDR2 is YSLEER in the germline V gene. CDR3 in DNA: TGCCCCAGCAGCCCGCGCCCCGGGATCAACACTGAAGCTTTCTTT. Protein product: CPSSPRPGINTEAFF.

A remark on this clonotype: A much larger clonotype is one base distant, so this may be a read error. Here the CDR3 DNA reads TGTGCCAGTACCCTAGGGCAGGGAGTCTACAATGAGCAGTTCTTC. Residues: CASTLGQGVYNEQFF. The rearrangement joins TRBV12-3 or TRBV12-4 to TRBJ2-1; D may match TRBD1 or TRBD2 (5 bases each). CDR3 length equals 15 residues. Trimming cost V 9 bases and J 3 bases, with 18 bases left between them.

This clonotype has a handful of counts. The chain has TRBV5-1 and TRBJ2-1, with 7 bases identical to TRBD2. Germline V gene lookup returns CDR1 SGHRS and CDR2 YFSETQ. V gave up 0 bases and J gave up 7 bases; unmatched junction bases: 7. The CDR3 totals 15 residues. The CDR3 reads CASSLDGRKENEQFF. CDR3 in DNA: TGCGCCAGCAGCTTGGACGGGAGGAAAGAAAATGAGCAGTTCTTC.

The chain employs TRBV7-9 and TRBJ2-7; D is tentatively TRBD1 or TRBD2 (5 bases each). Looked up from germline, CDR1 is SEHNR and CDR2 is FQNEAQ (reference sequence). The CDR3 consists of 16 residues. The V gene lost 6 bases and the J gene lost 3 bases, with 21 bases spanning the gap. This chain's CDR3 is CASSSRDLAAYYEQYF. The CDR3 coding sequence is TGTGCCAGCAGTTCACGGGACCTAGCAGCGTACTACGAGCAGTACTTC.

In the case of this clonotype: The junction differs from germline at one of its ends, possibly a read error. The gene calls are TRBV12-3 or TRBV12-4 and TRBJ2-3; 8 positions match TRBD2. The length of the CDR3 is 14 residues. The CDR3 spells CTSSGRLATNTQYF. The CDR3 coding sequence is TGTACCAGCAGTGGGAGACTAGCGACAAATACGCAGTATTTT.

This clonotype was counted ten times or more. This chain uses TRBV5-6 with TRBJ2-5, with D perhaps matching TRBD1 or TRBD2 (5 bases each). V gave up 2 bases and J gave up 5 bases, with 16 bases separating them. This CDR3 region has 15 residues. The V gene's germline CDR1 is SGHDT and CDR2 YYEEEE. Here the CDR3 DNA reads TGTGCCAGCAGCTTAGGGACCTCCCGCGGGGAGACCCAGTACTTC. Residues: CASSLGTSRGETQYF.

J is TRBJ2-3 and V is TRBV20-1; 7 bases agree with TRBD2. CDR3 length equals 14 residues. The germline V gene has CDR1 DFQATT and CDR2 SNEGSKA (reference sequence). As DNA, the CDR3 is TGCAATGCGATATGCGGACTAGTTCTAGATACGCAGTATTTT. Encoded protein: CNAICGLVLDTQYF.

This clonotype has only a few counts. A much more abundant neighbour one base away suggests this may be a read error. This chain uses TRBV29-1 with TRBJ2-1, with D possibly matching TRBD1 (6 bases). The CDR3 is 13 residues long. Germline-derived CDR1 and CDR2 are SQVTM and ANQGSEA. CDR3 nucleotide sequence: TGCGGCGTTGAAACAGGGAAGGACAATGAGCAGTTCTTC. Its translation is CGVETGKDNEQFF.

About this clonotype itself: A single base separates this from a much larger clone, so it may be a read error. The chain employs TRBV29-1 and TRBJ1-1; no firm D call. The CDR3 covers 13 residues. Per the germline V gene, CDR1 is SQVTM and CDR2 is ANQGSEA. The CDR3 DNA is TGCAACGGATTAAGTGTTGATAGCACTGAAGCTTTCTTT. It specifies CNGLSVDSTEAFF.

Worth noting for this clonotype: A junction boundary mismatches the germline segment, possibly from a read error. J is TRBJ1-6 and V is TRBV20-1; D is unclear. Germline CDR1 is DFQATT and CDR2 is SNEGSKA (reference sequence). This CDR3 contains 17 residues. The CDR3: CSARASERSSYNSPLHF. The CDR3 DNA sequence: TGCAGTGCTAGAGCCTCCGAGAGGAGCTCCTATAATTCACCCCTTCACTTT.

The V call is TRBV4-2, the J call TRBJ1-2, with TRBD1 identical over 9 bases. The CDR3 runs 16 residues. Trimming took 4 bases from V and 8 from J; bases not matched to a gene: 14. Germline V CDR1 and CDR2: LGHNA, YNFKEQ. CDR3 loop: CASSPAGTGNLYGYTF. In nucleotides, the CDR3 is TGTGCCAGCAGCCCTGCCGGGACAGGGAACCTCTACGGCTACACCTTC.